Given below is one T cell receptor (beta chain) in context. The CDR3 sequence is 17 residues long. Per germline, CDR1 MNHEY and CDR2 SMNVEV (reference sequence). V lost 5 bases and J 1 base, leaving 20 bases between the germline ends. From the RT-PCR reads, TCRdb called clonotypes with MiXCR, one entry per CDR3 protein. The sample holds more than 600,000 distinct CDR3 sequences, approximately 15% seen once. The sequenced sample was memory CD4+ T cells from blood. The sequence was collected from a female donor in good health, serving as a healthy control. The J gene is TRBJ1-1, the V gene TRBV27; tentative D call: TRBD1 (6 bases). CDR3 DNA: TGTGCCAGCAGTCTACTCTCGGGAGGGGGGGCGAACACTGAAGCTTTCTTT. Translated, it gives CASSLLSGGGANTEAFF.